One sample yielded the 15 T cell receptor beta chains listed below, sequenced in a study of control samples from healthy donors and cancer patients. Using immunoSEQ multiplex PCR, the repertoire was profiled, and TCRdb retains in-frame clones only, with some absent. The sample yields about 130,000 clones, over 75% seen once. Sequencing was done on a sample of blood. Receptor source: a man aged 35 to 55 in good health.

The chain carries TRBV2 and TRBJ2-3, with D possibly being TRBD2 (5 bases). This CDR3 comprises 17 residues. Trimming left V 6 bases short and J 2 bases short, with 21 bases between. Germline CDR1 reads SNHLY; CDR2 reads FYNNEI. The CDR3 sequence: CASRSGTSRTFTDTQYF. CDR3 coding DNA: TGTGCCAGCAGATCCGGCACTAGTCGAACTTTCACAGATACGCAGTATTTT.

This chain connects TRBV24-1 to TRBJ2-1; D is possibly TRBD2 (5 bases). Germline loops: CDR1 KGHDR, CDR2 SFDVKD. The CDR3 runs 16 residues. Trimming shortened V by 6 bases and J by 0 bases, and 14 bases separated the two germline ends. CDR3 amino acids: CATSSPAASSYNEQFF. CDR3 nucleotides: TGTGCCACCAGTTCTCCAGCGGCTAGCTCCTACAATGAGCAGTTCTTC.

The chain uses TRBV6-5 and TRBJ1-5; no firm D call. The length of the CDR3 is 13 residues. The V and J ends lost 4 bases and 9 bases respectively, with 13 bases between them. Looked up from germline, CDR1 is MNHEY and CDR2 is SVGAGI. The CDR3 reads CASSFGGYAPQHF. The CDR3 DNA follows: TGTGCCAGCAGTTTCGGCGGGTACGCGCCCCAGCATTTT.

The chain links TRBV9 to TRBJ1-1, with 7 bases matching TRBD1. Losses at the gene ends were 3 bases for V and 4 bases for J; bases not matched to a gene: 9. This CDR3 is built from 15 residues. Germline V lookup: CDR1 SGDLS, CDR2 YYNGEE. The CDR3 sequence is CASSAKQGIGTEAFF. CDR3 coding DNA: TGTGCCAGCAGCGCAAAACAGGGGATCGGCACTGAAGCTTTCTTT.

The genes are TRBV10-2 and TRBJ1-1; D gene uncertain. There are 14 residues in the CDR3. Germline lookup yields CDR1 WSHSY and CDR2 SAAADI. Trimming stripped 3 bases from V and 1 base from J, with 9 bases between. CDR3 region: CASSDLGRNTEAFF. DNA for the CDR3: TGCGCCAGCAGTGACCTCGGACGGAACACTGAAGCTTTCTTT.

V usage is TRBV29-1 and J usage is TRBJ2-1; TRBD2 might be the D (5 bases). Deletions cut 1 base from V and 8 bases from J, with 12 bases between. There are 13 residues in the CDR3. Germline values: CDR1 SQVTM, CDR2 ANQGSEA. CDR3 DNA: TGCAGCGTTGAAGTTGGCGGTAGCGATGAGCAGTTCTTC. Translation: CSVEVGGSDEQFF.

The chain links TRBV12-3 or TRBV12-4 to TRBJ2-2; D is unresolved. The V gene lost 6 bases and the J gene lost 6 bases, with 8 bases spanning the gap. The CDR3 contains 12 residues. DNA of the CDR3: TGTGCCAGCAGACCCCCGGCCGGGGAGCTGTTTTTT. It codes for CASRPPAGELFF.

This chain uses TRBV5-6 with TRBJ2-1; unclear D gene. The ends were cut back, 3 bases at V and 2 bases at J, with 0 bases in the middle. There are 11 residues in the CDR3. The germline V gene encodes CDR1 SGHDT and CDR2 YYEEEE. CDR3 nucleotide sequence: TGTGCCAGCAGCTCCTACAATGAGCAGTTCTTC. It translates to CASSSYNEQFF.

The rearrangement uses TRBV28 and TRBJ1-4; TRBD1 might be the D (5 bases). V lost 6 bases and J 3 bases, leaving 14 bases between the germline ends. The CDR3 contains 15 residues. The germline V gene encodes CDR1 MDHEN and CDR2 SYDVKM. CDR3 coding DNA: TGTGCCAGCAGCTTGGAGGGGAGCCCTAATGAAAAACTGTTTTTT. Protein product: CASSLEGSPNEKLFF.

The rearrangement joins TRBV29-1 to TRBJ2-1, with D possibly TRBD1 on 6 matching bases. The CDR3 extends over 13 amino acids. Germline V gene sequence: CDR1 SQVTM, CDR2 ANQGSEA. V lost 1 base and J lost 7, with 11 bases in between. CDR3 protein: CSVEVQRGNEQFF. CDR3 coding DNA: TGCAGCGTTGAAGTCCAGAGGGGGAATGAGCAGTTCTTC.

V usage is TRBV24-1 and J usage is TRBJ2-1, with a weak D call TRBD2 (5 bases). V gave up 7 bases and J gave up 4 bases, with 10 bases separating them. Germline values: CDR1 KGHDR, CDR2 SFDVKD. The CDR3 extends over 13 amino acids. CDR3 DNA sequence: TGTGCCACCAGACATGGGGAGTACAATGAGCAGTTCTTC. Amino acid sequence: CATRHGEYNEQFF.

The V gene is TRBV9, the J gene TRBJ1-5; TRBD1 is a possible D gene (5 bases). The germline V and J ends were trimmed by 0 bases and 4 bases, with 11 bases remaining between them. Germline lookup yields CDR1 SGDLS and CDR2 YYNGEE. The CDR3 has 15 amino acids. The CDR3: CASSVAPGGNQPQHF. For the CDR3, the DNA is TGTGCCAGCAGCGTAGCCCCGGGGGGTAATCAGCCCCAGCATTTT.

V and J are TRBV6-5 and TRBJ1-5; the match to TRBD1 covers 8 bases. CDR3 size: 15 residues. V lost 6 bases, J lost 2 bases, and 6 bases stayed unmatched. CDR1 and CDR2 from the germline V gene are MNHEY and SVGAGI. Here the CDR3 DNA reads TGTGCCAGCAGGGACAGGGAGGGTGGCAATCAGCCCCAGCATTTT. Protein product: CASRDREGGNQPQHF.

This clone appeared a single time. The chain joins TRBV13 to TRBJ1-4; 7 nucleotides match TRBD1. The V gene's germline CDR1 is PRHDT and CDR2 FYEKMQ (reference sequence). This CDR3 has 14 amino acids. V was pared by 5 bases and J by 4 bases, with 4 bases of the junction left unmatched. The CDR3 protein is CASSLRGNNEKLFF. The DNA for the CDR3 is TGTGCCAGCAGCCTCAGGGGGAATAATGAAAAACTGTTTTTT.

The chain employs TRBV11-2 and TRBJ2-2, with TRBD1 as a possible D gene (5 bases). Germline V gene sequence: CDR1 SGHAT, CDR2 FQNNGV. This CDR3 has 19 residues. V was trimmed by 2 bases and J by 4 bases, leaving 23 bases between them. DNA for the CDR3: TGTGCCAGCAGCTTATCAATTTGGCGTGGCAGGGCGTTCACCGGGGAGCTGTTTTTT. Amino acid sequence: CASSLSIWRGRAFTGELFF.